The rows below give T cell receptor beta chains drawn from one sample of a study of blood T cell repertoires in COVID-19. Here immunoSEQ multiplex PCR was the method, and the copy in TCRdb shows in-frame clones only, minus some. The sample records under 150,000 clones, around four fifths being singletons. Sequences were obtained from PBMCs or T cells enriched from blood (not recorded which). Receptors originate from a woman aged 40 to 49 who had recovered from COVID-19. CDR3s include the opening cysteine and the closing phenylalanine or tryptophan. D genes are given only for firm matches. Clone size appears in some rows only: once, few, many, or a class for an expanded clone.

v_call	j_call	d_call	clone_size	cdr3_nt	cdr3_aa
TRBV5-1	TRBJ2-7	TRBD2	.	TGCGCCAGCAGCACCGGACTAGGCGAGCAGTACTTC	CASSTGLGEQYF
TRBV5-6	TRBJ1-4	TRBD1	.	TGTGCCAGCAGCTCAGACAGGGGATTTAGGGGTAATGAAAAACTGTTTTTT	CASSSDRGFRGNEKLFF
TRBV5-4	TRBJ1-2	.	.	TGTGCCAGCAGCTTGATGGGGGCGCCGGGTGGCTACACCTTC	CASSLMGAPGGYTF
TRBV7-6	TRBJ2-5	TRBD2	.	TGTGCCAGCAGCTTAGCCGGGACTAGCGGCCAAGAGACCCAGTACTTC	CASSLAGTSGQETQYF
TRBV18	TRBJ2-1	.	.	TGTGCCAGCTCCCGCGAGGGTTCCTACAATGAGCAGTTCTTC	CASSREGSYNEQFF
TRBV6-5	TRBJ2-2	.	.	TGTGCCAGCAGTTCCAAGACTCCCGGGGAGCTGTTTTTT	CASSSKTPGELFF
TRBV5-1	TRBJ2-1	.	.	TGCGCCAGCAGCAATGGAGTCCATGAGCAGTTCTTC	CASSNGVHEQFF
TRBV4-2	TRBJ2-6	.	.	TGTGCCAGCAGCCAGGAAGATGGAGGGATTGGGGCCAACGTCCTGACTTTC	CASSQEDGGIGANVLTF
TRBV5-1	TRBJ2-1	.	.	TGCGCCAGCAGCTTGGACAGGGTTGGGAATGAGCAGTTCTTC	CASSLDRVGNEQFF
TRBV2	TRBJ1-1	TRBD1	.	TGTGCCAGCAGCCGACAGGGGGCGCCGGACACTGAAGCTTTCTTT	CASSRQGAPDTEAFF
TRBV7-7	TRBJ2-5	TRBD1	.	TGTGCCAGCCTTCAGGGGGCGCGGCAAGAGACCCAGTACTTC	CASLQGARQETQYF
TRBV2	TRBJ2-2	.	.	TGTGCCAGCAGTGACAGGGGATACGTGAACACCGGGGAGCTGTTTTTT	CASSDRGYVNTGELFF
TRBV2	TRBJ2-5	.	.	TGTGCCAGCACCGAGCGATCGATTAACCCCACCACAAGAGGGACCCAGTACTTC	CASTERSINPTTRGTQYF
TRBV7-9	TRBJ1-2	.	few	TGTGCCAGCAGCTTAGGAGACAGCGTCTATGGCTACACCTTC	CASSLGDSVYGYTF
TRBV28	TRBJ2-1	.	.	TGTGCCAGCAGTCAAACGGGCAATGAGCAGTTCTTC	CASSQTGNEQFF
TRBV29-1	TRBJ1-2	TRBD1	.	TGCAGCGCCGGGGACAGGGCAAGCTATGGCTACACCTTC	CSAGDRASYGYTF
TRBV19	TRBJ1-5	.	once	TGTGCCAGTAGTATGGAGCAGGGATTTCATCAGCCCCAGCATTTT	CASSMEQGFHQPQHF
TRBV12-5	TRBJ1-3	.	.	TGTGCTAGTGGCATCGGACTGACCTCTGGAAACACCATATATTTT	CASGIGLTSGNTIYF
TRBV9	TRBJ2-1	.	.	TGTGCCAGCAGCCCGGGTTCCCGTGGGGAGCAGTTCTTC	CASSPGSRGEQFF
TRBV5-1	TRBJ1-1	.	.	TGCGCCAGCAGCAACAGACGGGGAGGTGCTGAAGCTTTCTTT	CASSNRRGGAEAFF
TRBV7-2	TRBJ2-5	.	.	TGTGCCAGCAGTCTTCTGCGTTGGGAGACCCAGTACTTC	CASSLLRWETQYF
TRBV21-1	TRBJ2-1	.	.	TGTGCCAGCAGCAAAAGGACTAGCGGGAGGGCCCGGCTTTGCTACAATGAGCAGTTCTTC	CASSKRTSGRARLCYNEQFF